This T cell receptor beta chain was sequenced during a study of cytomegalovirus exposure and HLA in healthy donors. Assay used: immunoSEQ multiplex PCR; TCRdb lists only in-frame clones, some missing. The sample yields 200,000 to 300,000 clones, around 86% seen once. Study conclusions and caveats: As confirmed in vitro, a few CMV-associated chains were specific for CMV antigens. The tendency of first-cohort TCR clusters to co-occur in the roughly 130 validation repertoires emerged from a later analysis.

Regarding this clone: Its target is unknown.

Trimming took off 4 bases at V and 5 bases at J, with 14 bases between the two ends. This CDR3 spans 14 amino acids. Germline lookup yields CDR1 KGHSH and CDR2 LQKENI. The genes are TRBV18 and TRBJ1-1, with D possibly being TRBD1 (6 bases). Sequenced input: PBMCs. The sequence was collected from a woman aged 25 to 39 in good health and CMV-seropositive. In nucleotides, the CDR3 is TGTGCCAGCTCACGTACAGGGATTCGGACTGAAGCTTTCTTT. It encodes CASSRTGIRTEAFF.